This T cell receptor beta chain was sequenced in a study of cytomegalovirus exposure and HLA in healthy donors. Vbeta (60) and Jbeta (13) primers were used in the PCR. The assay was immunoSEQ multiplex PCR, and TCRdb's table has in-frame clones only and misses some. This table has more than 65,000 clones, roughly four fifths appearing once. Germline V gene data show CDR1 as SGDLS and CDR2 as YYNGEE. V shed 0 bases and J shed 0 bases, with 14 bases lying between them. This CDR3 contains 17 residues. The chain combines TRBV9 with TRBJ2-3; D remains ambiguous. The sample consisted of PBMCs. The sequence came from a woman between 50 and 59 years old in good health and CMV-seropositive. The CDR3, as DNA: TGTGCCAGCAGCGTAGGTTCTGGCGGATTTAGCACAGATACGCAGTATTTT. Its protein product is CASSVGSGGFSTDTQYF. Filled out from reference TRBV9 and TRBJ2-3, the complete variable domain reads DSGVTQTPKHLITATGQRVTLRCSPRSGDLSVYWYQQSLDQGLQFLIQYYNGEERAKGNILERFSAQQFPDLHSELNLSSLELGDSALYFCASSVGSGGFSTDTQYFGPGTRLTVL.